This T cell receptor beta chain was sequenced in a study of T cell responses to AZD1222 COVID-19 vaccine. Study observations and caveats: Spike-specific TCR breadth rose after two AZD1222 doses, and depth rose as well.

V was clipped by 3 bases and J by 6 bases, with 11 bases between them. The CDR3 sequence is 13 residues long. Per the germline V gene, CDR1 is DFQATT and CDR2 is SNEGSKA (reference sequence). TCRdb's copy holds only in-frame clones and misses some; the assay was immunoSEQ multiplex PCR. There are some 150,000 clones in the sample; 80% to 85% occur only once, and less than 5% lies in the top ten. With respect to this clone: No antigen is known for it.

The TCR was taken from an adult in good health. V and J are TRBV20-1 and TRBJ1-4, with D possibly TRBD1 on 6 matching bases. The specimen was peripheral blood, collected on day 0 of MenACWY control vaccination. Here the CDR3 DNA reads TGCAGTGCTAGTAGGGGGGAGGATGAAAAACTGTTTTTT. Translating it yields CSASRGEDEKLFF.